This passage covers 17 T cell receptor beta chains from one sample sequenced in a study of T cells in Graves' hyperthyroidism and ophthalmopathy (dated by TCRdb to the late 2010s). Library method: multiplex PCR. For sequencing, an Illumina HiSeq 2000 was employed. The TCR beta CDR3 regions were amplified from RNA transcripts. The first round of RT-PCR for the TCR CDR3 was performed with the HTBI primer set and the Qiagen OneStep RT-PCR kit. TCRdb reprocessed the public reads (quality trimming at Q25 with fastp, clone calling with MiXCR) and kept in-frame beta chains. Identical CDR3 protein sequences are pooled into one entry, listed with their most common genes and DNA. This sample lists some 490,000 distinct CDR3 sequences; 20% to 25% were detected once. The leading ten clones occupy under 55% of the sample. The source material was blood. These receptors were obtained from a woman in her 70s with Graves' ophthalmopathy.

This clonotype has at least ten counts. The chain recombines TRBV20-1 with TRBJ1-1; possibly TRBD1 for D (6 bases). V was trimmed by 4 bases and J by 5 bases, leaving 8 bases between them. This CDR3 is 11 amino acids long. The germline gives CDR1 DFQATT, CDR2 SNEGSKA (reference sequence). The DNA of the CDR3 is TGCAGTGCTATAGGGGGGACTGAAGCTTTCTTT. Amino acid sequence: CSAIGGTEAFF.

This chain links TRBV10-3 with TRBJ2-7, with D unresolved. This CDR3 spans 11 amino acids. CDR1 is ENHRY, CDR2 SYGVKD, per germline. V dropped 7 bases and J dropped 4 bases, with 8 bases sitting between them. The CDR3 is CAITSEYEQYF. CDR3 coding DNA: TGTGCCATCACCTCCGAATACGAGCAGTACTTC.

This clonotype was seen many times. The chain is built from TRBV7-3 and TRBJ2-3; D unclear. V lost 3 bases and J 4 bases, leaving 8 bases between the germline ends. The germline CDR1 and CDR2 sequences are SGHTA and FQGTGA. The CDR3 spans 13 residues. CDR3 in DNA: TGTGCCAGCAGCTTTAAGTTTGCAGATACGCAGTATTTT. Translation: CASSFKFADTQYF.

This clonotype was seen a few times. The J gene is TRBJ1-5, the V gene TRBV19; 11 bases are shared with TRBD1. The germline V gene encodes CDR1 LNHDA and CDR2 SQIVND (reference sequence). The CDR3 loop spans 15 amino acids. Trimming removed 2 bases from V and 4 bases from J; junction bases left unmatched: 1. CDR3 amino acids: CASSIRDRGNQPQHF. The CDR3 bases are TGTGCCAGTAGTATACGGGACAGGGGGAATCAGCCCCAGCATTTT.

The chain couples TRBV20-1 to TRBJ2-3; possible D gene TRBD1, 5 bases. The CDR3 runs 15 residues. The V end lost 0 bases, the J end lost 4 bases, and 14 bases lay between the germline ends. Per the germline V gene, CDR1 is DFQATT and CDR2 is SNEGSKA (reference sequence). CDR3 residues: CSARDIGRAADTQYF. CDR3 sequence (DNA): TGCAGTGCTAGAGATATCGGCAGGGCTGCAGATACGCAGTATTTT.

This clonotype was observed a handful of times. The chain joins TRBV6-1 to TRBJ2-2, with a tentative D call TRBD1 (5 bases). CDR3 length equals 14 residues. The V and J ends lost 6 bases and 1 base respectively, with 9 bases between them. Germline V gene lookup returns CDR1 MNHNS and CDR2 SASEGT. The CDR3 nucleotides are TGTGCCAGCAGCAGGGAAGGGAACACCGGGGAGCTGTTTTTT. This encodes CASSREGNTGELFF.

This clonotype has only a few counts. The rearrangement uses TRBV12-3 or TRBV12-4 and TRBJ2-6; D perhaps matches TRBD1 (6 bases). The CDR3 is made up of 17 amino acids. V was cut by 6 bases and J by 0 bases, with 15 bases left in between. The CDR3 loop reads CASRGDTRFSGANVLTF. The CDR3 DNA is TGTGCCAGCAGAGGGGACACCCGCTTCTCTGGGGCCAACGTCCTGACTTTC.

This clonotype has a handful of counts. The chain carries TRBV2 and TRBJ1-3, with TRBD1 matching 7 bases. V lost 5 bases to trimming and J lost 0 bases; unmatched junction nucleotides: 4. The V gene's germline CDR1 is SNHLY and CDR2 FYNNEI. The CDR3 sequence is 15 residues long. CDR3 bases: TGTGCCAGCAGTCCAGGGACAGTCTCTGGAAACACCATATATTTT. It codes for CASSPGTVSGNTIYF.

This clonotype has at least ten counts. Written as DNA, the CDR3 is TGTGCCAGCAGTTTGCCAGGACAGGGCTACAGCTATGGCTACACCTTC. It codes for CASSLPGQGYSYGYTF. The chain is built from TRBV28 and TRBJ1-2; 8 nucleotides align to TRBD1. V was clipped by 3 bases and J by 4 bases; unmatched bases: 10. Germline loops: CDR1 MDHEN, CDR2 SYDVKM. This CDR3 is 16 amino acids long.

This chain connects TRBV5-1 to TRBJ1-2; D remains ambiguous. V lost 4 bases to trimming and J lost 5 bases, with 12 bases between them. Per the germline V gene, CDR1 is SGHRS and CDR2 is YFSETQ. This CDR3 is 13 amino acids long. The CDR3 sequence is CASSQDVPYGYTF. The CDR3 region has the DNA TGCGCCAGCAGCCAGGACGTACCATATGGCTACACCTTC. Full variable domain (outside the CDR3, taken from reference TRBV5-1 and TRBJ1-2): KAGVTQTPRYLIKTRGQQVTLSCSPISGHRSVSWYQQTPGQGLQFLFEYFSETQRNKGNFPGRFSGRQFSNSRSEMNVSTLELGDSALYLCASSQDVPYGYTFGSGTRLTVV.

This clonotype was found a few times. The CDR3 DNA follows: TGCGCCAGCAGCCGGCAGGGAAAAGATACGCAGTATTTT. Amino acid sequence: CASSRQGKDTQYF. J is TRBJ2-3 and V is TRBV5-1; D is perhaps TRBD1 (5 bases). V was clipped by 4 bases and J by 5 bases, with 11 bases between them. This CDR3 contains 13 residues. CDR1 is SGHRS and CDR2 is YFSETQ in the germline V gene. The full variable domain, its missing parts supplied by reference TRBV5-1 and TRBJ2-3, is KAGVTQTPRYLIKTRGQQVTLSCSPISGHRSVSWYQQTPGQGLQFLFEYFSETQRNKGNFPGRFSGRQFSNSRSEMNVSTLELGDSALYLCASSRQGKDTQYFGPGTRLTVL.

The chain links TRBV6-5 to TRBJ2-2; TRBD2 matches 11 bases. The germline V gene encodes CDR1 MNHEY and CDR2 SVGAGI. This CDR3 contains 16 residues. The J segment lost 5 bases and the V segment lost 3 bases, leaving 5 bases of the junction unmatched. In DNA form, the CDR3 reads TGTGCCAGCAGTTATTGGGCTAGCGGGAGGACCGGGGAGCTGTTTTTT. It yields the protein CASSYWASGRTGELFF.

V is TRBV20-1 and J is TRBJ2-1; TRBD2 agrees at 8 bases. The CDR3 consists of 15 residues. Germline lookup yields CDR1 DFQATT and CDR2 SNEGSKA (reference sequence). V shed 3 bases, J shed 5 bases, and the junction held 9 bases outside the gene matches. The CDR3, as DNA: TGCAGTGCTAGGCCCCCGGGACTAGAGAACAATGAGCAGTTCTTC. This sequence encodes CSARPPGLENNEQFF.

This clonotype was counted many times. The chain uses TRBV11-2 and TRBJ2-3; TRBD2 is a possible D gene (5 bases). The ends were cut back, 0 bases at V and 1 base at J, with 14 bases in the middle. The CDR3 contains 17 residues. Looked up from germline, CDR1 is SGHAT and CDR2 is FQNNGV. The CDR3 sequence: CASSLEGASRRTDTQYF. For the CDR3, the DNA is TGTGCCAGCAGCTTAGAAGGAGCTAGCCGACGCACAGATACGCAGTATTTT. The entire variable domain, with the rest obtained from reference TRBV11-2 and TRBJ2-3, is as follows: EAGVAQSPRYKIIEKRQSVAFWCNPISGHATLYWYQQILGQGPKLLIQFQNNGVVDDSQLPKDRFSAERLKGVDSTLKIQPAKLEDSAVYLCASSLEGASRRTDTQYFGPGTRLTVL.

This rearrangement joins TRBV11-2 to TRBJ2-1, with D possibly called TRBD1 or TRBD2 (5 bases each). The CDR3 extends over 14 amino acids. Germline V lookup: CDR1 SGHAT, CDR2 FQNNGV. Trimming cost V 4 bases and J 12 bases, with 19 bases left between them. For the CDR3, the DNA is TGTGCCAGCAGCTCCCTAGGGACGGCCGAATGGCAGTTCTTC. Protein sequence: CASSSLGTAEWQFF.

The chain couples TRBV13 to TRBJ1-1; no clear D gene. Germline V gives CDR1 PRHDT, CDR2 FYEKMQ (reference sequence). This CDR3 comprises 13 residues. Trimming left V 0 bases short and J 4 bases short, with 6 bases between. Here the CDR3 reads CASSLGMGTEAFF. The CDR3 DNA is TGTGCCAGCAGCTTAGGCATGGGCACTGAAGCTTTCTTT.

The chain employs TRBV7-9 and TRBJ1-6, with D possibly being TRBD1 (6 bases). This CDR3 spans 15 amino acids. Germline-derived CDR1 and CDR2 are SEHNR and FQNEAQ (reference sequence). Trimming took 3 bases from V and 6 from J, leaving 12 bases between them. The CDR3 nucleotides read TGTGCCAGCAGCTTGGATGGACAGCTTAATTCACCCCTCCACTTT. This sequence encodes CASSLDGQLNSPLHF. Based on the CDR3 plus reference TRBV7-9 and TRBJ1-6, the full variable domain is DTGVSQNPRHKITKRGQNVTFRCDPISEHNRLYWYRQTLGQGPEFLTYFQNEAQLEKSRLLSDRFSAERPKGSFSTLEIQRTEQGDSAMYLCASSLDGQLNSPLHFGNGTRLTVT.